The 31 T cell receptor beta chains presented below share a single source sample, sequenced in a study of sequential checkpoint blockade in melanoma. This table comes from immunoSEQ multiplex PCR, and its TCRdb copy is limited to in-frame clones, with some not included. Of more than 10,000 clones in the sample, about 65% are singletons; the top ten hold 22%. Specified treatment: randomized to nivolumab then ipilimumab (arm A) or the reverse (arm B). Specimen: CD8+ T cells sorted from blood (inferred from file names), collected from a patient given nivolumab and ipilimumab in sequence. The receptors were sampled from a human donor with melanoma.

The CDR3 DNA is TGTGCCATCGAGAGGGACAGGCTGGGCACCGGGGAGCTGTTTTTT. Its translation is CAIERDRLGTGELFF. This rearrangement joins TRBV6-1 to TRBJ2-2; TRBD1 agrees at 8 bases. Germline CDR1 and CDR2: MNHNS and SASEGT. There are 15 residues in the CDR3. With V trimmed by 10 bases and J by 4 bases, 11 bases remained unmatched.

CDR3 coding DNA: TGTGCCAGCAGCTTAGCGGGACTGGCGCCCTCTGGGGCCAACGTCCTGACTTTC. It encodes CASSLAGLAPSGANVLTF. V usage is TRBV7-8 and J usage is TRBJ2-6, with D perhaps TRBD2 (6 bases). With 0 bases removed from V and 0 bases from J, the gap between germline ends came to 12 bases. The CDR3 covers 18 residues. The germline CDR1 and CDR2 sequences are SGHVS and FQNEAQ.

The chain has TRBV5-8 and TRBJ2-5, with 7 bases identical to TRBD1. The CDR3 contains 16 residues. Germline trimming cut 0 bases from V and 2 bases from J; bases unmatched to any gene: 7. The germline V gene encodes CDR1 SGHTS and CDR2 YDEGEE. The CDR3, as DNA: TGTGCCAGCAGCTTGGAAGGCAGGGGGTTGCAAGAGACCCAGTACTTC. It yields the protein CASSLEGRGLQETQYF.

This clone was counted a single time. The chain recombines TRBV10-3 with TRBJ2-2; D call uncertain. This CDR3 is built from 16 residues. The germline gives CDR1 ENHRY, CDR2 SYGVKD. Trimming removed 4 bases at V and 0 bases at J, with 12 bases between. The CDR3 region has the DNA TGTGCCATCAGTGCAGTTGGCAGTGCGAACACCGGGGAGCTGTTTTTT. Translating it yields CAISAVGSANTGELFF.

This sequence joins TRBV27 and TRBJ2-1, with 12 bases identical to TRBD2. Germline V gene lookup returns CDR1 MNHEY and CDR2 SMNVEV (reference sequence). The CDR3 is 17 residues long. V dropped 7 bases and J dropped 3; count of bases not matched to a gene: 10. CDR3 sequence (DNA): TGTGCCAGCACCCCGGTGGGGACTAGCGGGCTCTACAATGAGCAGTTCTTC. Residues: CASTPVGTSGLYNEQFF.

The chain combines TRBV5-1 with TRBJ1-2; maybe TRBD1 (5 bases). Germline V gene sequence: CDR1 SGHRS, CDR2 YFSETQ. CDR3 length equals 16 residues. Between the trimmed V and J ends, which lost 3 bases and 8 bases, there was a span of 23 bases. CDR3 sequence reads: CASSYTPDKGMDGYTF. The CDR3 bases are TGCGCCAGCAGCTACACACCGGACAAAGGGATGGACGGCTACACCTTC.

The CDR3 nucleotides are TGTGCCAGTAGTGTCGAAACAGGGGGCTCGGAAGCTTTCTTT. Its protein is CASSVETGGSEAFF. The V and J genes are TRBV19 and TRBJ1-1; 9 nucleotides agree with TRBD1. Losses at the gene ends were 5 bases for V and 8 bases for J; bases not matched to a gene: 9. Germline values: CDR1 LNHDA, CDR2 SQIVND (reference sequence). The CDR3 sequence is 14 residues long. Combining the CDR3 with reference TRBV19 and TRBJ1-1 gives the whole variable domain DGGITQSPKYLFRKEGQNVTLSCEQNLNHDAMYWYRQDPGQGLRLIYYSQIVNDFQKGDIAEGYSVSREKKESFPLTVTSAQKNPTAFYLCASSVETGGSEAFFGQGTRLTVV.

The chain links TRBV4-1 to TRBJ2-5; maybe TRBD2 (5 bases). CDR3 length: 13 residues. Between the trimmed V and J ends, which lost 6 bases and 3 bases, there was a span of 11 bases. The germline V gene encodes CDR1 MGHRA and CDR2 YSYEKL. The CDR3 DNA reads as TGCGCCAGCAGACCCGGGGAGAAAGAGACCCAGTACTTC. Translating it yields CASRPGEKETQYF.

This chain links TRBV9 with TRBJ2-1, with 8 nucleotides matching TRBD2. V lost 4 bases, J lost 8 bases, and 11 bases stayed unmatched. Per the germline V gene, CDR1 is SGDLS and CDR2 is YYNGEE. The CDR3 runs 15 residues. The CDR3: CASSPAGTRGDEQFF. Written as DNA, the CDR3 is TGTGCCAGCAGCCCGGCCGGGACTAGAGGTGATGAGCAGTTCTTC. Combining the CDR3 with reference TRBV9 and TRBJ2-1 gives the whole variable domain DSGVTQTPKHLITATGQRVTLRCSPRSGDLSVYWYQQSLDQGLQFLIQYYNGEERAKGNILERFSAQQFPDLHSELNLSSLELGDSALYFCASSPAGTRGDEQFFGPGTRLTVL.

V and J are TRBV4-2 and TRBJ1-6; a weak D match, TRBD1 (5 bases). This CDR3 comprises 13 residues. The V end lost 3 bases, the J end lost 10 bases, and 10 bases lay between the germline ends. Germline V gives CDR1 LGHNA, CDR2 YNFKEQ. The CDR3 DNA reads as TGTGCCAGCAGCCACGACAGTGAATCACCCCTCCACTTT. As protein: CASSHDSESPLHF.

This clone was seen a few times. V is TRBV10-3 and J is TRBJ1-2, with D unclear. There are 12 residues in the CDR3. The ends were cut back, 10 bases at V and 4 bases at J, with 13 bases in the middle. CDR1 is ENHRY and CDR2 is SYGVKD in the germline V gene. CDR3 coding DNA: TGTGCCAGGAGGTTGGGCATCTATGGCTACACCTTC. Its protein product is CARRLGIYGYTF.

This chain connects TRBV29-1 to TRBJ2-7, with D maybe TRBD1 (6 bases). Germline values: CDR1 SQVTM, CDR2 ANQGSEA. This CDR3 has 13 amino acids. The V end was cut by 6 bases, the J end by 0 bases, with 12 bases between. The CDR3: CSVQGPYSYEQYF. CDR3 sequence (DNA): TGCAGCGTGCAGGGGCCTTACTCCTACGAGCAGTACTTC.

CDR3 protein: CASSVRSGGSEAFF. The CDR3 nucleotides are TGTGCCAGCAGTGTCAGATCAGGGGGTTCTGAAGCTTTCTTT. This chain joins TRBV6-5 and TRBJ1-1; 7 bases line up with TRBD1. V lost 5 bases, J lost 6 bases, and 9 bases stayed unmatched. Per the germline V gene, CDR1 is MNHEY and CDR2 is SVGAGI. This CDR3 region has 14 residues.

The chain is built from TRBV29-1 and TRBJ1-4; D call uncertain. V dropped 6 bases and J dropped 8 bases, with 7 bases sitting between them. This CDR3 comprises 10 residues. Germline-derived CDR1 and CDR2 are SQVTM and ANQGSEA. The CDR3 coding sequence is TGCAGCGTGAAACGGGAAAAACTGTTTTTT. It encodes CSVKREKLFF.

By frequency in the sample, this clone is medium-sized (0.01 to 0.1%). This rearrangement joins TRBV5-4 to TRBJ1-1; tentative D call: TRBD1 (5 bases). V was pared by 0 bases and J by 0 bases, with 9 bases between. Germline V CDR1 and CDR2: SGHNT, YYREEE (reference sequence). The CDR3 is 15 residues long. The CDR3 here is CASSLGQIMNTEAFF. DNA for the CDR3: TGTGCCAGCAGCTTGGGACAGATCATGAACACTGAAGCTTTCTTT.

The chain has TRBV4-1 and TRBJ1-6; a possible D gene is TRBD1 (5 bases). This CDR3 has 18 residues. V dropped 4 bases and J dropped 5 bases, with 21 bases sitting between them. Per germline, CDR1 MGHRA and CDR2 YSYEKL. DNA for the CDR3: TGCGCCAGCAGCCGAATAATCCCCTTGGGCAGGGATAATTCACCCCTCCACTTT. This encodes CASSRIIPLGRDNSPLHF.

J is TRBJ1-1 and V is TRBV4-1; weak D call: TRBD1 (6 bases). Per the germline V gene, CDR1 is MGHRA and CDR2 is YSYEKL. V dropped 1 base and J dropped 5 bases, with 11 bases sitting between them. The CDR3 covers 14 residues. CDR3: CASSQAQGQTEAFF. In DNA, the CDR3 is TGCGCCAGCAGCCAAGCACAGGGTCAGACTGAAGCTTTCTTT.

The chain recombines TRBV7-9 with TRBJ2-5, with a tentative D call TRBD1 (6 bases). Looked up from germline, CDR1 is SEHNR and CDR2 is FQNEAQ (reference sequence). V was cut by 5 bases and J by 2 bases, with 9 bases left in between. CDR3 length equals 13 residues. The CDR3 nucleotides read TGTGCCAGCAGCGTGGACAGTCAAGAGACCCAGTACTTC. Translated, it gives CASSVDSQETQYF. The full variable domain, with the rest looked up from reference TRBV7-9 and TRBJ2-5, is DTGVSQNPRHKITKRGQNVTFRCDPISEHNRLYWYRQTLGQGPEFLTYFQNEAQLEKSRLLSDRFSAERPKGSFSTLEIQRTEQGDSAMYLCASSVDSQETQYFGPGTRLLVL.

This clone was picked up a small number of times. The gene calls are TRBV7-2 and TRBJ2-7, with 10 bases matching TRBD1. The CDR3 contains 15 residues. CDR1 SGHTA and CDR2 FQGNSA come from the germline V gene. With V trimmed by 5 bases and J by 5 bases, 9 bases remained unmatched. DNA of the CDR3: TGTGCCAGCAGCCCCGGGACAGGGGTTTTCAACGAGCAGTACTTC. As protein: CASSPGTGVFNEQYF.

This clone was picked up a small number of times. The chain has TRBV5-6 and TRBJ2-5; D is unresolved. V dropped 1 base and J dropped 3 bases, with 7 bases sitting between them. Germline CDR1 is SGHDT and CDR2 is YYEEEE. The CDR3 is 13 amino acids. The CDR3 spells CASSLWLEETQYF. The CDR3, as DNA: TGTGCCAGCAGCTTGTGGCTAGAAGAGACCCAGTACTTC.

The chain carries TRBV29-1 and TRBJ2-4; D is unclear. V dropped 6 bases and J dropped 6 bases, with 15 bases sitting between them. Looked up from germline, CDR1 is SQVTM and CDR2 is ANQGSEA. There are 13 residues in the CDR3. As DNA, the CDR3 is TGCAGCGTCGTTGAGGATAGGAGAAACATTCAGTACTTC. Translating it yields CSVVEDRRNIQYF. The full variable domain, in which reference TRBV29-1 and TRBJ2-4 provide the parts outside the CDR3, is SAVISQKPSRDICQRGTSLTIQCQVDSQVTMMFWYRQQPGQSLTLIATANQGSEATYESGFVIDKFPISRPNLTFSTLTVSNMSPEDSSIYLCSVVEDRRNIQYFGAGTRLSVL.

The V gene is TRBV13, the J gene TRBJ2-1; 7 bases are shared with TRBD1. Germline-derived CDR1 and CDR2 are PRHDT and FYEKMQ (reference sequence). The CDR3 spans 17 residues. V was pared by 1 base and J by 6 bases, with 12 bases of the junction left unmatched. CDR3 residues: CASSLVQGVNGSNEQFF. The CDR3 DNA reads as TGTGCCAGCAGCTTAGTCCAGGGGGTGAATGGCTCCAATGAGCAGTTCTTC.

This clone was observed a few times. The chain couples TRBV19 to TRBJ2-2; 7 bases are a match to TRBD2. The CDR3 is 17 residues long. V dropped 4 bases and J dropped 1; count of bases not matched to a gene: 9. Germline CDR1 and CDR2: LNHDA and SQIVND (reference sequence). CDR3 DNA sequence: TGTGCCAGTAGTAACCTAAGACTAGCAGAGAACACCGGGGAGCTGTTTTTT. Its translation: CASSNLRLAENTGELFF. The entire variable domain, with the rest obtained from reference TRBV19 and TRBJ2-2, is as follows: DGGITQSPKYLFRKEGQNVTLSCEQNLNHDAMYWYRQDPGQGLRLIYYSQIVNDFQKGDIAEGYSVSREKKESFPLTVTSAQKNPTAFYLCASSNLRLAENTGELFFGEGSRLTVL.

This clone is classed as medium-sized. J is TRBJ2-2 and V is TRBV7-9; possible D gene TRBD1, 5 bases. V was shortened by 6 bases and J by 4 bases, with 9 bases between the two germline ends. The germline CDR1 and CDR2 sequences are SEHNR and FQNEAQ (reference sequence). CDR3 length equals 13 residues. The CDR3 region has the DNA TGTGCCAGCAGTTTCGACAGCACCGGGGAGCTGTTTTTT. It yields the protein CASSFDSTGELFF.

The gene calls are TRBV7-9 and TRBJ2-7; 7 bases fit TRBD1. V lost 5 bases, J lost 6 bases, and 16 bases stayed unmatched. This CDR3 is 16 amino acids long. Germline V gene lookup returns CDR1 SEHNR and CDR2 FQNEAQ (reference sequence). The CDR3 DNA sequence: TGTGCCAGCAGCCCGGCCTCAGGGGGAAGGGACAGCGAGCAGTACTTC. It translates to CASSPASGGRDSEQYF.

V gene TRBV4-2 combines with J gene TRBJ2-7; TRBD1 matches at 7 bases. This CDR3 is built from 19 residues. V was pared by 1 base and J by 0 bases, with 15 bases of the junction left unmatched. The germline gives CDR1 LGHNA, CDR2 YNFKEQ. CDR3 sequence: CASSQVDRPTSYSSYEQYF. CDR3 bases: TGTGCCAGCAGCCAAGTGGACAGGCCAACGAGTTATAGCTCCTACGAGCAGTACTTC.

This clone occurred a few times. The chain joins TRBV4-1 to TRBJ2-7, with 8 bases identical to TRBD2. Germline V gene lookup returns CDR1 MGHRA and CDR2 YSYEKL. Trimming took 4 bases from V and 5 from J; bases not matched to a gene: 7. The CDR3 runs 14 residues. In DNA form, the CDR3 reads TGCGCCAGCAGCCCACTCAAAGCGGGGGACGAGCAGTACTTC. It yields the protein CASSPLKAGDEQYF.

The sample holds one count of this clone. This rearrangement joins TRBV6-5 to TRBJ2-1, with a tentative D call TRBD1 (5 bases). Trimming pared 2 bases from V and 4 bases from J, leaving 9 bases between. The CDR3 consists of 14 residues. CDR1 and CDR2 from the germline V gene are MNHEY and SVGAGI. CDR3 sequence: CASSYVGLYNEQFF. The CDR3 region has the DNA TGTGCCAGCAGTTACGTGGGGCTGTACAATGAGCAGTTCTTC.

This chain links TRBV30 with TRBJ1-6, with 9 bases matching TRBD1. Germline V gene data show CDR1 as GTSNPN and CDR2 as SVGIG (reference sequence). The CDR3 contains 15 residues. Trimming cost V 1 base and J 4 bases; bases outside gene matches: 2. For the CDR3, the DNA is TGTGCCTGGAGTGCAGGACAGGGGTATAATTCACCCCTCCACTTT. Translation gives CAWSAGQGYNSPLHF.

This clone was observed a few times. The chain is built from TRBV18 and TRBJ1-1; 8 bases map to TRBD1. CDR1 is KGHSH, CDR2 LQKENI, per germline. CDR3 size: 14 residues. V was pared by 2 bases and J by 2 bases, with 1 base of the junction left unmatched. Here the CDR3 reads CASSPAGGNTEAFF. The CDR3 nucleotides are TGTGCCAGCTCACCAGCAGGGGGCAACACTGAAGCTTTCTTT.

This rearrangement joins TRBV27 to TRBJ1-1; 7 nucleotides agree with TRBD1. The CDR3 is 14 residues long. V shed 5 bases, J shed 3 bases, and the junction held 6 bases outside the gene matches. CDR1 and CDR2 (germline): MNHEY, SMNVEV (reference sequence). CDR3 sequence: CASSMGQTHTEAFF. DNA of the CDR3: TGTGCCAGCAGTATGGGACAGACCCACACTGAAGCTTTCTTT.